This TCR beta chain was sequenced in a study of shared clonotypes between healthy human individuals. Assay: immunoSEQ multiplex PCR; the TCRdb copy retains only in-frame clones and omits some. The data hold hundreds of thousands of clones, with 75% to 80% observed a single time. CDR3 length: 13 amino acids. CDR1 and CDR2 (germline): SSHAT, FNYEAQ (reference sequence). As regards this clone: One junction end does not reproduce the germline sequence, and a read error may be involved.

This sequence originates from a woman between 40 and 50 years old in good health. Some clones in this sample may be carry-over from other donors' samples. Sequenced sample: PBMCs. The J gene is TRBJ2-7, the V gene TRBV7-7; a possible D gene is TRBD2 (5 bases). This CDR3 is CASSLTARDEQYF. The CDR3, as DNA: TGTGCTAGCAGCTTAACGGCGCGGGACGAGCAGTACTTC.